This T cell receptor (beta chain) derives from a study of blood T cell repertoires in COVID-19. Study as a whole: Spain, Italy and the United States supplied samples that represented acute and convalescent COVID-19. T cells, B-cell-depleted T cells, or PBMCs supplied cDNA or gDNA.

Profiling relied on immunoSEQ multiplex PCR, and the TCRdb table lists in-frame clones only, not all of them. The data show 150,000 to 200,000 clones, 82% seen once. The sequenced sample was peripheral blood. This clonotype was sampled from a woman between 65 and 79 years old with acute or convalescent COVID-19.

In DNA, the CDR3 is TGTGCCAGCAGCTTAATTCGCGGGGGGCTACACTACGAGCAGTACTTC. Protein sequence: CASSLIRGGLHYEQYF. The V gene is TRBV7-3, the J gene TRBJ2-7; 8 nucleotides agree with TRBD2. V gave up 1 base and J gave up 3 bases; unmatched junction bases: 8. Germline V gene data show CDR1 as SGHTA and CDR2 as FQGTGA. The CDR3 has 16 residues.